The 5 T cell receptor beta chains below all came from one sample that was sequenced in a study of blood T cell repertoires in COVID-19. Clones were read by immunoSEQ multiplex PCR, and TCRdb kept only the in-frame ones, dropping some. This table has 200,000 to 250,000 clones, under 90% appearing once. Material: PBMCs or T cells enriched from blood (not recorded which). The receptors here all came from a woman aged 60-70 years who had recovered from COVID-19.

This clone was counted between two and nine times. The same CDR3 also results from other DNA sequences found in this sample. V and J are TRBV24-1 and TRBJ1-2; 12 bases are a match to TRBD1. V was pared by 3 bases and J by 7 bases, with 5 bases of the junction left unmatched. This CDR3 region has 15 residues. Germline CDR1 is KGHDR and CDR2 is SFDVKD. The CDR3 nucleotides are TGTGCCACCAGTGATGGGACAGGGGGCTGGGGTGGCTACACCTTC. Amino acids: CATSDGTGGWGGYTF.

The chain couples TRBV18 to TRBJ1-1; no clear D gene. Germline V lookup: CDR1 KGHSH, CDR2 LQKENI. The CDR3 extends over 13 amino acids. The V end was cut by 3 bases, the J end by 5 bases, with 10 bases between. The CDR3 DNA follows: TGTGCCAGCTCACCTCCTGGTCGGACTGAAGCTTTCTTT. It encodes CASSPPGRTEAFF.

V is TRBV5-1 and J is TRBJ2-7; TRBD2 agrees at 8 bases. Germline V gene data show CDR1 as SGHRS and CDR2 as YFSETQ. CDR3 size: 17 residues. The V gene end was trimmed by 0 bases and the J gene end by 1 base; junction bases not matched to a gene: 9. The CDR3, as DNA: TGCGCCAGCAGCTTGGCCTCAGGGAGCGGGAGATCCTACGAGCAGTACTTC. Its translation is CASSLASGSGRSYEQYF. The full variable domain, with the rest looked up from reference TRBV5-1 and TRBJ2-7, is KAGVTQTPRYLIKTRGQQVTLSCSPISGHRSVSWYQQTPGQGLQFLFEYFSETQRNKGNFPGRFSGRQFSNSRSEMNVSTLELGDSALYLCASSLASGSGRSYEQYFGPGTRLTVT.

The chain employs TRBV3-1 (or the pseudogene TRBV3-2) and TRBJ1-2; 9 bases line up with TRBD1. V lost 4 bases and J lost 6; bases outside the gene matches: 6. Germline lookup yields CDR1 LGHDT and CDR2 YNNKEL (reference sequence). The CDR3 has 14 amino acids. The CDR3 region is CASSRLDRGNGYTF. The CDR3 nucleotides read TGTGCCAGCAGCCGACTAGACAGGGGGAATGGCTACACCTTC.

The chain employs TRBV7-9 and TRBJ1-5; D is ambiguous. Germline V gene sequence: CDR1 SEHNR, CDR2 FQNEAQ (reference sequence). The CDR3 has 14 residues. Trimming stripped 2 bases from V and 3 bases from J, with 8 bases between. The CDR3 is CASSLMQANQPQHF. The CDR3 DNA reads as TGTGCCAGCAGCTTAATGCAAGCCAATCAGCCCCAGCATTTT.